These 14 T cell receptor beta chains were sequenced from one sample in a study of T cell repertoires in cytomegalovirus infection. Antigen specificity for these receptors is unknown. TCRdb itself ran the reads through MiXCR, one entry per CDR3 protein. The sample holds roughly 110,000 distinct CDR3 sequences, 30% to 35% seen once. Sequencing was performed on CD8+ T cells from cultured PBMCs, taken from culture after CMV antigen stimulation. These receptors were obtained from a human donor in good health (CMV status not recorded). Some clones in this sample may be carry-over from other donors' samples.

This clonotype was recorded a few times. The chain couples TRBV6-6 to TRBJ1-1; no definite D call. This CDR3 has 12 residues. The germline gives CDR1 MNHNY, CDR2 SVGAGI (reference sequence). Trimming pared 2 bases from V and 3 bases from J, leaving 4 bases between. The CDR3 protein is CASSYGDTEAFF. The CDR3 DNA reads TGTGCCAGCAGTTACGGGGACACTGAAGCTTTCTTT.

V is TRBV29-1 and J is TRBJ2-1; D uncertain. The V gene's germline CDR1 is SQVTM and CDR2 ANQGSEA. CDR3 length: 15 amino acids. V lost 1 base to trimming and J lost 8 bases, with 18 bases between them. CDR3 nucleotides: TGCAGCGTTGAAGCTAACGGAGACGTTTGGGATGAGCAGTTCTTC. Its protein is CSVEANGDVWDEQFF.

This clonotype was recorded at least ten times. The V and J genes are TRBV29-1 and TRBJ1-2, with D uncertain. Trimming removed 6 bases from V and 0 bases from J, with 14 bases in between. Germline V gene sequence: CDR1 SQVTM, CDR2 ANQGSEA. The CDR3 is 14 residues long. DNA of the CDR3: TGCAGCGTCGCAGGCTGGGAAGCTAACTATGGCTACACCTTC. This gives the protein CSVAGWEANYGYTF.

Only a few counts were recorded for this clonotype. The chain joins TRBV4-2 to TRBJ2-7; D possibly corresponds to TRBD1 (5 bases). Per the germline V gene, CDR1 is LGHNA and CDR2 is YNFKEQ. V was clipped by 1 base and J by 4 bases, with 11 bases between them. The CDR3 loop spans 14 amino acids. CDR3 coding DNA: TGTGCCAGCAGCCAAGTTGACAGAAATTACGAGCAGTACTTC. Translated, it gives CASSQVDRNYEQYF.

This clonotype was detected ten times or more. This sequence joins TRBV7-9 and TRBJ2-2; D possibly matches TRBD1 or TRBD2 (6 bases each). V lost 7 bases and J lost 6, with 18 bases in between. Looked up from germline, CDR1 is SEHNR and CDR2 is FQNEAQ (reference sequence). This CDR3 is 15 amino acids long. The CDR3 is CASKGGRRLPGELFF. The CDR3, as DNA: TGTGCCAGCAAGGGGGGCAGGCGACTCCCCGGGGAGCTGTTTTTT.

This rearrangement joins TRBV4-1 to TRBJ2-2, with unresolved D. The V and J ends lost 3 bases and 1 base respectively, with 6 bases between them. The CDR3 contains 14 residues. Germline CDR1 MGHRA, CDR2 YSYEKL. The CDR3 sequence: CASSHKENTGELFF. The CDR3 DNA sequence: TGCGCCAGCAGCCACAAGGAGAACACCGGGGAGCTGTTTTTT.

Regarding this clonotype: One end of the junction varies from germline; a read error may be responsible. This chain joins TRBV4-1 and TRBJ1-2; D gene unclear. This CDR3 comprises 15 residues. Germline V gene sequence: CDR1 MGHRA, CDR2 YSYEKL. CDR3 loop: CASSQDSTTPYGYTF. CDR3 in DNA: TGTGCCAGCAGCCAAGATTCGACAACGCCCTATGGCTACACCTTC.

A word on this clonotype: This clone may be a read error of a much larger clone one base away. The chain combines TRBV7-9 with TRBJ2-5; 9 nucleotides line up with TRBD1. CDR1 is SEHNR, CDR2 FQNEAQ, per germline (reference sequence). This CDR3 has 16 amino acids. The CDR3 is CASSPRTTGGREIQYF. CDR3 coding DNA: TGTGCCAGCAGCCCGAGGACAACAGGGGGCAGGGAGATCCAGTACTTC.

CDR3 loop: CASSPGQLYEQYF. The DNA for the CDR3 is TGTGCCAGCAGCCCGGGACAGCTCTACGAGCAGTACTTC. The gene calls are TRBV7-9 and TRBJ2-7, with 7 bases aligning to TRBD1. The germline gives CDR1 SEHNR, CDR2 FQNEAQ (reference sequence). There are 13 residues in the CDR3. V shed 5 bases and J 3 bases; nucleotides not matched to a gene: 4.

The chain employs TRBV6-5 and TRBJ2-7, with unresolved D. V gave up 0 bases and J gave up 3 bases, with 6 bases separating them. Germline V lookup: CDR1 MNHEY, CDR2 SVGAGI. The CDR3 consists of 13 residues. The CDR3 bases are TGTGCCAGCAGTTACTCGCCCAACTACGAGCAGTACTTC. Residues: CASSYSPNYEQYF.

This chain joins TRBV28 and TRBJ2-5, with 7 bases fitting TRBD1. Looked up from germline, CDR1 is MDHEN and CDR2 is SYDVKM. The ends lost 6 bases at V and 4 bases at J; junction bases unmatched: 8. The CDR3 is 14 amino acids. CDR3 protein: CASSLGTELETQYF. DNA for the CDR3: TGTGCCAGCAGCCTTGGGACAGAATTAGAGACCCAGTACTTC.

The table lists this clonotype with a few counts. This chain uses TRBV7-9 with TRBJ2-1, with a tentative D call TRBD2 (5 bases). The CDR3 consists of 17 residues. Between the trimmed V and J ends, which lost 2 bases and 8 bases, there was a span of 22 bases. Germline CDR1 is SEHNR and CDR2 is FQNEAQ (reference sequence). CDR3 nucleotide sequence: TGTGCCAGCAGCTTACAGTCCGCCGGGGTTTTATCGGATGAGCAGTTCTTC. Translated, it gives CASSLQSAGVLSDEQFF.

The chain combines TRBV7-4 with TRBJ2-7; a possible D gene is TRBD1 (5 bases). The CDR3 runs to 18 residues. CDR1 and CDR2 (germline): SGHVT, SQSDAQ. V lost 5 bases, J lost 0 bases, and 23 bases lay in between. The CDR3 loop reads CASSPPGDSWTNSYEQYF. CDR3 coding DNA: TGTGCCAGCAGCCCCCCCGGTGACAGTTGGACCAACTCCTACGAGCAGTACTTC. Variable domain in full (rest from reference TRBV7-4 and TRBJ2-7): GAGVSQSPRYKVAKRGRDVALRCDSISGHVTLYWYRQTLGQGSEVLTYSQSDAQRDKSGRPSGRFSAERPERSVSTLKIQRTEQGDSAVYLCASSPPGDSWTNSYEQYFGPGTRLTVT.

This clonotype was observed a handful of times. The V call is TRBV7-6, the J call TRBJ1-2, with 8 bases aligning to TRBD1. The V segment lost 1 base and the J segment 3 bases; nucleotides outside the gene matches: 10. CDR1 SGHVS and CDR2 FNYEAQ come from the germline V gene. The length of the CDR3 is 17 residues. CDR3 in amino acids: CASSLGQGATSHYGYTF. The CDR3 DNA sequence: TGTGCCAGCAGCTTAGGTCAGGGGGCGACATCCCACTATGGCTACACCTTC.